This is a list of T cell receptor beta chains from one sample in a study of blood T cell repertoires in COVID-19. Generated by immunoSEQ multiplex PCR, the TCRdb table keeps only in-frame clones and is missing some. Counted here are fewer than 700,000 clones, approximately 88% occurring once; the ten biggest clones make up roughly 7.4%. Input material: peripheral blood. These receptors were taken from a woman between 50 and 59 years old with COVID-19, enrolled during active disease. CDR3s include the opening cysteine and the closing phenylalanine or tryptophan. D genes are given only for firm matches. Size is stated for part of the rows, as once, few or many counts, or as a class when the clone is expanded.

d_gene	j_gene	v_gene	abundance	CDR3nt	CDR3aa
-	TRBJ2-7	TRBV9	-	TGTGCCAGCAGCGTAGGAGGAGGGGTCGGCTCCTACGAGCAGTACTTC	CASSVGGGVGSYEQYF
-	TRBJ1-1	TRBV2	-	TGTGCCATCCTAAGTAGGGGTCTTGGGACTGAAGCTTTCTTT	CAILSRGLGTEAFF
-	TRBJ2-7	TRBV6-1	-	TGTGCCAGCAGTGAAGAGGCAGGGGAATACTACGAGCAGTACTTC	CASSEEAGEYYEQYF
TRBD2	TRBJ2-3	TRBV5-4	-	TGTGCCAGCAGCTCACTTTCTAGCGGGGGGGTAGATACGCAGTATTTT	CASSSLSSGGVDTQYF
-	TRBJ2-1	TRBV9	-	TGTGCCAGCAGCTCCGCCTCAGGGAAGTTCTTC	CASSSASGKFF
-	TRBJ1-2	TRBV5-5	-	TGTGCCAGCAGCTTGGCCCCACAGACCCCCTATGGCTACACCTTC	CASSLAPQTPYGYTF
TRBD1	TRBJ2-3	TRBV30	-	TGTGCCTGGAGTGGACAGGGTGCAGATACGCAGTATTTT	CAWSGQGADTQYF
TRBD2	TRBJ2-1	TRBV2	-	TGTGCCAGCGAGCGGGGGTCTTACAATGAGCAGTTCTTC	CASERGSYNEQFF
-	TRBJ1-2	TRBV29-1	-	TGCAGCGTTGAAGGGCTGCAGAACTATGGCTACACCTTC	CSVEGLQNYGYTF
-	TRBJ2-6	TRBV12-3/TRBV12-4	-	TGTGCCACCCTCTCTGGGGCCAACGTCCTGACTTTC	CATLSGANVLTF
-	TRBJ1-4	TRBV9	-	TGTGCCAGCAGCCTTCTGGGGGACGGCGCGCGGGGTGAAAAACTGTTTTTT	CASSLLGDGARGEKLFF
TRBD2	TRBJ2-1	TRBV5-1	-	TGCGCCAGCAGCTTTAGCGGGGGGGCCCCCTACAATGAGCAGTTCTTC	CASSFSGGAPYNEQFF
-	TRBJ1-1	TRBV21-1	-	TGTGCCAGCAGCATTCGACAGGGGGCCGCTGAAGCTTTCTTT	CASSIRQGAAEAFF
TRBD1	TRBJ1-1	TRBV27	-	TGTGCCAGCAGCGGGACAGGCCCTGAATGGGGCGCTTTCTTT	CASSGTGPEWGAFF
-	TRBJ1-4	TRBV5-1	-	TGCGCCAGCAGCTTCGGGGGGACATCAACTAATGAAAAACTGTTTTTT	CASSFGGTSTNEKLFF
TRBD1	TRBJ1-6	TRBV28	few	TGTGCCAGCACCAACCCGGACAGGTTGGGGTCACCCCTCCACTTT	CASTNPDRLGSPLHF
TRBD1	TRBJ2-6	TRBV30	-	TGTGCCTGGAAGACAGGGATGACTGGGGCCAACGTCCTGACTTTC	CAWKTGMTGANVLTF
-	TRBJ2-2	TRBV5-7	-	TGTGCCAGCGGTTACATCCCTCGAACCGGGGAGCTGTTTTTT	CASGYIPRTGELFF
-	TRBJ1-2	TRBV5-1	-	TGCGCCAGCAGCTTATCTACAGGGAACTATGGCTACACCTTC	CASSLSTGNYGYTF
-	TRBJ1-2	TRBV19	-	TGTGCCAGTAGTATGTTGGGAGCTGGCTACACCTTC	CASSMLGAGYTF
-	TRBJ1-3	TRBV29-1	-	TGCAGCGCTACATCCGGGAGCACCATATATTTT	CSATSGSTIYF
-	TRBJ1-1	TRBV6-5	-	TGTGCCAGCAGCACGACGGGGGTGACTGAAGCTTTCTTT	CASSTTGVTEAFF
TRBD2	TRBJ2-5	TRBV7-9	-	TGTGCCAGCAGCTTAGCGGCGGGGGAAGAGACCCAGTACTTC	CASSLAAGEETQYF
TRBD1	TRBJ2-6	TRBV30	-	TGTGCCTGGAGTGTACCAGGGGGCTGGCCTGGGGCCAACGTCCTGACTTTC	CAWSVPGGWPGANVLTF
-	TRBJ2-1	TRBV27	-	TGTGCCAGCAGTTTACAGGTCGCCGTGAAGGAGCAGTTCTTC	CASSLQVAVKEQFF
-	TRBJ2-5	TRBV9	-	TGTGCCAGCAGCGTGGGACACCCGGGATTAACCCAGTACTTC	CASSVGHPGLTQYF
-	TRBJ2-7	TRBV11-3	-	TGTGCCAGCAGCCCCGGCGGGGTAGCCTACGAGCAGTACTTC	CASSPGGVAYEQYF
-	TRBJ1-2	TRBV5-5	-	TGTGCCAGCAGCTTGGGTCAGGCCCTCTATGGCTACACCTTC	CASSLGQALYGYTF
-	TRBJ2-5	TRBV24-1	-	TGTGCCACCAGTGAATCAGGGAACCAAGAGACCCAGTACTTC	CATSESGNQETQYF
TRBD1	TRBJ1-1	TRBV3-1/TRBV3-2	once	TGTGCCAGCAGCCACTCGACAGGGGGCTTTATCACGGGGACTGAAGCTTTCTTT	CASSHSTGGFITGTEAFF
TRBD1	TRBJ2-1	TRBV2	-	TGTGCCAGCAGTCCGGGACAGGGTTTGGGAAATGAGCAGTTCTTC	CASSPGQGLGNEQFF